Shown below are 25 T cell receptor beta chains from a single sample sequenced in a study of cytomegalovirus exposure and HLA in healthy donors. Primers for the PCR totalled 60 Vbeta and 13 Jbeta. Here immunoSEQ multiplex PCR was the method, and the copy in TCRdb shows in-frame clones only, minus some. This table has under 130,000 clones, roughly three quarters appearing once. Sequenced material: PBMCs. These receptors were obtained from a man in his thirties or forties in good health and CMV-seronegative.

CDR3: CASSLVPVNYGYTF. The CDR3, as DNA: TGTGCCAGCAGCTTAGTACCAGTAAACTATGGCTACACCTTC. V usage is TRBV7-9 and J usage is TRBJ1-2; D call uncertain. The V end lost 1 base, the J end lost 2 bases, and 8 bases lay between the germline ends. The CDR3 contains 14 residues. The germline CDR1 and CDR2 sequences are SEHNR and FQNEAQ (reference sequence).

V is TRBV7-3 and J is TRBJ2-3; 8 bases are shared with TRBD2. Germline lookup yields CDR1 SGHTA and CDR2 FQGTGA. With 2 bases clipped from V and 1 base from J, the junction kept 8 bases outside the gene matches. The CDR3 sequence is 17 residues long. The CDR3 DNA sequence: TGTGCCAGCAGCTTAGGGAGCGGGAGAGGTGGCACAGATACGCAGTATTTT. This gives the protein CASSLGSGRGGTDTQYF.

This chain links TRBV2 with TRBJ1-5; D is perhaps TRBD1 (6 bases). CDR3 length equals 19 residues. In germline, CDR1 is SNHLY, CDR2 FYNNEI. V lost 1 base, J lost 2 bases, and 21 bases lay in between. The CDR3 loop is CASSEEEFRLQGGNQPQHF. The CDR3 region has the DNA TGTGCCAGCAGTGAAGAGGAGTTTAGACTACAGGGCGGCAATCAGCCCCAGCATTTT.

The chain recombines TRBV2 with TRBJ1-6; D may be TRBD1 (6 bases). V lost 3 bases to trimming and J lost 4 bases, with 10 bases between them. The CDR3 totals 15 residues. Germline V CDR1 and CDR2: SNHLY, FYNNEI. CDR3 DNA: TGTGCCAGCAGTGACCAGACAGGTTATAATTCACCCCTCCACTTT. It translates to CASSDQTGYNSPLHF.

This rearrangement joins TRBV7-3 to TRBJ2-1, with 8 bases lining up with TRBD2. The CDR3 sequence is 16 residues long. V shed 4 bases, J shed 8 bases, and the junction held 13 bases outside the gene matches. Germline CDR1 and CDR2: SGHTA and FQGTGA. CDR3 nucleotides: TGTGCCAGCAGCTCCGAGGCGGCGGGAGCGGGAGATGAGCAGTTCTTC. Its translation: CASSSEAAGAGDEQFF.

The chain employs TRBV27 and TRBJ2-7; no firm D call. The germline V gene encodes CDR1 MNHEY and CDR2 SMNVEV (reference sequence). V shed 6 bases and J shed 2 bases, with 17 bases lying between them. The CDR3 covers 15 residues. CDR3 nucleotide sequence: TGTGCCAGCAGCTTCCGAGGTATCCCAACCTACGAGCAGTACTTC. Encoded protein: CASSFRGIPTYEQYF.

The chain uses TRBV9 and TRBJ2-3; weak D call: TRBD1 (5 bases). The CDR3 runs to 14 residues. Germline CDR1 reads SGDLS; CDR2 reads YYNGEE. Between the trimmed V and J ends, which lost 1 base and 6 bases, there was a span of 12 bases. The DNA of the CDR3 is TGTGCCAGCAGCGTAAGGGGTTTCGGGGATACGCAGTATTTT. This translates into CASSVRGFGDTQYF.

This rearrangement joins TRBV28 to TRBJ1-1, with D uncertain. Germline V CDR1 and CDR2: MDHEN, SYDVKM. CDR3 length: 13 residues. Deletions cut 3 bases from V and 5 bases from J, with 10 bases between. In DNA, the CDR3 is TGTGCCAGCAGTTTCGGGTTCGGAACTGAAGCTTTCTTT. Translating gives CASSFGFGTEAFF.

This clone was seen only a few times. The chain recombines TRBV9 with TRBJ2-3; 8 bases agree with TRBD2. Trimming cost V 0 bases and J 2 bases; bases outside gene matches: 5. Germline V gives CDR1 SGDLS, CDR2 YYNGEE. CDR3 length: 16 residues. The DNA of the CDR3 is TGTGCCAGCAGCGTAGGCGGGGGGCAGATCACAGATACGCAGTATTTT. This sequence encodes CASSVGGGQITDTQYF.

This chain joins TRBV4-3 and TRBJ2-1, with TRBD1 matching over 9 bases. With 6 bases clipped from V and 5 bases from J, the junction kept 2 bases outside the gene matches. The CDR3 length is 13 residues. Germline V CDR1 and CDR2: LGHNA, YSLEER. CDR3 in amino acids: CASSRDRDNEQFF. The DNA of the CDR3 is TGCGCCAGCAGTCGGGACAGGGACAATGAGCAGTTCTTC.

J is TRBJ1-1 and V is TRBV28; D is undetermined. The CDR3 sequence is 14 residues long. The ends were cut back, 5 bases at V and 5 bases at J, with 15 bases in the middle. The germline CDR1 and CDR2 sequences are MDHEN and SYDVKM. The CDR3 DNA is TGTGCCAGCAGTCTAACCTCCGGGAAAACTGAAGCTTTCTTT. Translated: CASSLTSGKTEAFF.

V usage is TRBV5-4 and J usage is TRBJ1-4; 7 bases are a match to TRBD1. The CDR3 contains 16 residues. CDR1 is SGHNT, CDR2 YYREEE, per germline (reference sequence). With 2 bases clipped from V and 7 bases from J, the junction kept 11 bases outside the gene matches. DNA for the CDR3: TGTGCCAGCAGCTTATCGCAGACAGGGCTTAGTGAAAAACTGTTTTTT. Its translation is CASSLSQTGLSEKLFF.

This chain joins TRBV18 and TRBJ2-5, with 8 bases fitting TRBD2. Germline lookup yields CDR1 KGHSH and CDR2 LQKENI. The CDR3 contains 15 residues. J lost 2 bases, V lost 1 base, and 3 bases had no gene match. The chain's CDR3 is CASSPLTSEQETQYF. CDR3 bases: TGTGCCAGCTCACCACTGACTAGCGAGCAAGAGACCCAGTACTTC.

The rearrangement joins TRBV15 to TRBJ1-4, with 7 bases that match TRBD1. V shed 5 bases, J shed 7 bases, and the junction held 7 bases outside the gene matches. CDR1 is LNHNV, CDR2 YYDKDF, per germline (reference sequence). The CDR3 has 14 residues. The CDR3 region is CATSQQGKSEKLFF. The CDR3, as DNA: TGTGCCACCAGCCAACAGGGGAAAAGTGAAAAACTGTTTTTT.

The gene calls are TRBV25-1 and TRBJ2-3, with D unresolved. Germline V gives CDR1 MGHDK, CDR2 SYGVNS. The CDR3 is 15 amino acids. Trimming stripped 7 bases from V and 1 base from J, with 15 bases between. CDR3 nucleotide sequence: TGTGCCAGCACTGATCAACCGAGTGGCACAGATACGCAGTATTTT. Residues: CASTDQPSGTDTQYF. The complete variable domain, with remaining parts taken from reference TRBV25-1 and TRBJ2-3, reads EADIYQTPRYLVIGTGKKITLECSQTMGHDKMYWYQQDPGMELHLIHYSYGVNSTEKGDLSSESTVSRIRTEHFPLTLESARPSHTSQYLCASTDQPSGTDTQYFGPGTRLTVL.

This clone showed up just a few times. The chain is built from TRBV2 and TRBJ2-5, with a tentative D call TRBD1 (6 bases). This CDR3 comprises 15 residues. CDR1 is SNHLY and CDR2 is FYNNEI in the germline V gene. The V end lost 4 bases, the J end lost 5 bases, and 17 bases lay between the germline ends. CDR3 nucleotides: TGTGCCAGCAGTGGGGCAGGGGAAGTTAGGGAGACCCAGTACTTC. Amino acid sequence: CASSGAGEVRETQYF.

The gene calls are TRBV7-8 and TRBJ2-3; perhaps TRBD1 as D (6 bases). V dropped 3 bases and J dropped 3 bases, with 7 bases sitting between them. In germline, CDR1 is SGHVS, CDR2 FQNEAQ. This CDR3 has 13 residues. The DNA of the CDR3 is TGTGCCAGCAGCTTCCAGGGGACAGATACGCAGTATTTT. Translating it yields CASSFQGTDTQYF.

The rearrangement uses TRBV27 and TRBJ2-3; D uncertain. Trimming left V 4 bases short and J 3 bases short, with 11 bases between. The CDR3 length is 14 residues. The germline CDR1 and CDR2 sequences are MNHEY and SMNVEV (reference sequence). CDR3 nucleotide sequence: TGTGCCAGCAGTTCAATCACTACTACAGATACGCAGTATTTT. The encoded protein is CASSSITTTDTQYF.

This clone was picked up one time. This sequence joins TRBV9 and TRBJ2-5, with D maybe TRBD1 (6 bases). Germline values: CDR1 SGDLS, CDR2 YYNGEE. The CDR3 runs to 15 residues. The V gene lost 3 bases and the J gene lost 5 bases, with 17 bases spanning the gap. Here the CDR3 reads CASSGTRGTGETQYF. The CDR3 DNA is TGTGCCAGCAGCGGGACCAGGGGTACTGGCGAGACCCAGTACTTC. Full variable domain (rest looked up from reference TRBV9 and TRBJ2-5): DSGVTQTPKHLITATGQRVTLRCSPRSGDLSVYWYQQSLDQGLQFLIQYYNGEERAKGNILERFSAQQFPDLHSELNLSSLELGDSALYFCASSGTRGTGETQYFGPGTRLLVL.

This clone was detected only a few times. The chain couples TRBV11-3 to TRBJ2-1, with 9 bases identical to TRBD2. J gave up 6 bases and V 2 bases, and 11 bases lay outside the gene matches. Per germline, CDR1 SGHNT and CDR2 YENEEA. CDR3 length: 17 residues. The CDR3 bases are TGTGCCAGCAGCTTAAGCGGGGCGGGAGGGCCTCCCAATGAGCAGTTCTTC. It is translated as CASSLSGAGGPPNEQFF.

V and J are TRBV27 and TRBJ2-1; the D gene is possibly TRBD2 (6 bases). Germline loops: CDR1 MNHEY, CDR2 SMNVEV (reference sequence). Trimming pared 8 bases from V and 2 bases from J, leaving 28 bases between. The CDR3 runs to 19 residues. The CDR3 DNA follows: TGTGCCAGCGCCTTCACGGGAGATCGTCTGGTAACCCCCTACAATGAGCAGTTCTTC. It codes for CASAFTGDRLVTPYNEQFF.

The V gene is TRBV6-5, the J gene TRBJ1-1, with a possible D match to TRBD1 (5 bases). Germline assignment: CDR1 MNHEY and CDR2 SVGAGI. V lost 2 bases to trimming and J lost 5 bases, with 12 bases between them. The CDR3 covers 14 residues. CDR3 sequence (DNA): TGTGCCAGCAGTTACGTGGACAAGGGGACTGAAGCTTTCTTT. It yields the protein CASSYVDKGTEAFF.

This clone was seen only a few times. The V call is TRBV14, the J call TRBJ2-7; TRBD2 is a possible D gene (6 bases). V shed 1 base and J shed 5 bases, with 21 bases lying between them. The CDR3 spans 17 residues. Germline CDR1 is SGHDN and CDR2 is FVKESK. Written as DNA, the CDR3 is TGTGCCAGCAGCCAAGGTATTGAGGCGGGACGGGGTAACGAGCAGTACTTC. This gives the protein CASSQGIEAGRGNEQYF.

V is TRBV4-2 and J is TRBJ1-1; D ambiguous. Germline CDR1 is LGHNA and CDR2 is YNFKEQ. The CDR3 spans 13 residues. V dropped 0 bases and J dropped 12 bases, with 14 bases sitting between them. The CDR3: CASSQDQARRTFF. The CDR3 nucleotides are TGTGCCAGCAGCCAAGATCAGGCCAGACGGACTTTCTTT.

The rearrangement uses TRBV7-9 and TRBJ2-1; no reliable D call. The CDR3 extends over 13 amino acids. Germline-derived CDR1 and CDR2 are SEHNR and FQNEAQ (reference sequence). V lost 11 bases and J lost 0, with 11 bases in between. The CDR3: CALPGGSYNEQFF. The CDR3 DNA follows: TGTGCCCTCCCCGGCGGCTCCTACAATGAGCAGTTCTTC.